Listed below are T cell receptor beta chains from one sample, sequenced in a study of shared clonotypes between healthy human individuals. Clones were sequenced by immunoSEQ multiplex PCR, and TCRdb holds only the in-frame ones, with some missing. The data contain around 2,000,000 clones, roughly 94% of them singletons. The specimen sequenced was naive CD8+ T cells sorted from blood. The receptors shown here come from a man younger than 30 in good health. The CDR3 runs from the conserved cysteine through the conserved F or W. Each record gives: CDR3 protein, CDR3 DNA, CDR3 length, J gene, D gene, clone size, V gene. A D gene is named only where the DNA matches it firmly. Size is omitted from some rows. Given values are once, few, many or a class for expanded clones.

cdr3_aa: CASSGGLAGYEQYF
cdr3_nt: TGTGCCAGCAGCGGCGGACTAGCGGGGTACGAGCAGTACTTC
cdr3_length: 14
j_call: TRBJ2-7
d_call: TRBD2
clone_size: .
v_call: TRBV9

cdr3_aa: CASSLEDRLGGQETQYF
cdr3_nt: TGTGCCAGCAGCTTGGAGGACAGACTAGGGGGCCAAGAGACCCAGTACTTC
cdr3_length: 17
j_call: TRBJ2-5
d_call: .
clone_size: .
v_call: TRBV5-6

cdr3_aa: CASSDPGAGNTIYF
cdr3_nt: TGTGCCAGCAGTGACCCAGGGGCTGGAAACACCATATATTTT
cdr3_length: 14
j_call: TRBJ1-3
d_call: .
clone_size: .
v_call: TRBV6-1

cdr3_aa: CASSLVDSSNTGELFF
cdr3_nt: TGTGCCAGCAGCTTGGTTGACAGCTCGAACACCGGGGAGCTGTTTTTT
cdr3_length: 16
j_call: TRBJ2-2
d_call: .
clone_size: once
v_call: TRBV5-4

cdr3_aa: CASSVQSNEQFF
cdr3_nt: TGTGCCAGCAGCGTACAGTCCAATGAGCAGTTCTTC
cdr3_length: 12
j_call: TRBJ2-1
d_call: .
clone_size: .
v_call: TRBV9

cdr3_aa: CASSYRGPDTEAFF
cdr3_nt: TGTGCCAGCAGTTACAGGGGGCCGGACACTGAAGCTTTCTTT
cdr3_length: 14
j_call: TRBJ1-1
d_call: TRBD1
clone_size: .
v_call: TRBV6-5

cdr3_aa: CASSATGGNYEQYF
cdr3_nt: TGTGCCAGCAGCGCCACAGGGGGCAACTACGAGCAGTACTTC
cdr3_length: 14
j_call: TRBJ2-7
d_call: TRBD1
clone_size: .
v_call: TRBV9

cdr3_aa: CASSQDRDRHYEQYF
cdr3_nt: TGCGCCAGCAGCCAGGACCGGGACAGGCACTACGAGCAGTACTTC
cdr3_length: 15
j_call: TRBJ2-7
d_call: TRBD1
clone_size: .
v_call: TRBV4-3

cdr3_aa: CATSRDLSGYEQYF
cdr3_nt: TGTGCCACCAGCAGAGACCTTTCGGGTTACGAGCAGTACTTC
cdr3_length: 14
j_call: TRBJ2-7
d_call: .
clone_size: .
v_call: TRBV15

cdr3_aa: CSVEDPRFSGANVLTF
cdr3_nt: TGCAGCGTTGAAGATCCGCGTTTCTCTGGGGCCAACGTCCTGACTTTC
cdr3_length: 16
j_call: TRBJ2-6
d_call: .
clone_size: once
v_call: TRBV29-1

cdr3_aa: CASSDIGDYGYTF
cdr3_nt: TGTGCCAGCAGTGATATTGGAGACTATGGCTACACCTTC
cdr3_length: 13
j_call: TRBJ1-2
d_call: .
clone_size: few
v_call: TRBV25-1

cdr3_aa: CASSLGKGTDTQYF
cdr3_nt: TGTGCCAGCAGTTTAGGGAAGGGCACAGATACGCAGTATTTT
cdr3_length: 14
j_call: TRBJ2-3
d_call: .
clone_size: .
v_call: TRBV27

cdr3_aa: CASSVLRDGKEGF
cdr3_nt: TGTGCCAGCAGCGTACTCCGGGACGGAAAAGAGGGGTTC
cdr3_length: 13
j_call: TRBJ2-4
d_call: .
clone_size: .
v_call: TRBV28

cdr3_aa: CASSYEGSGNTIYF
cdr3_nt: TGTGCCAGCAGTTACGAGGGGTCCGGAAACACCATATATTTT
cdr3_length: 14
j_call: TRBJ1-3
d_call: .
clone_size: .
v_call: TRBV6-6

cdr3_aa: CASSLVGLDTDTQYF
cdr3_nt: TGTGCCAGCAGCCTAGTGGGACTAGACACAGATACGCAGTATTTT
cdr3_length: 15
j_call: TRBJ2-3
d_call: TRBD2
clone_size: .
v_call: TRBV7-2

cdr3_aa: CASSQKGHYGYTF
cdr3_nt: TGTGCCAGCAGCCAAAAGGGACACTATGGCTACACCTTC
cdr3_length: 13
j_call: TRBJ1-2
d_call: .
clone_size: .
v_call: TRBV28

cdr3_aa: CASSEYGKMNTEAFF
cdr3_nt: TGTGCCAGCAGTGAATATGGGAAAATGAACACTGAAGCTTTCTTT
cdr3_length: 15
j_call: TRBJ1-1
d_call: .
clone_size: .
v_call: TRBV6-1

cdr3_aa: CASSGIGTSGSHEQFF
cdr3_nt: TGTGCCAGCAGCGGGATCGGGACTAGCGGGAGCCATGAGCAGTTCTTC
cdr3_length: 16
j_call: TRBJ2-1
d_call: TRBD2
clone_size: .
v_call: TRBV9

cdr3_aa: CASRLLGEYEQYF
cdr3_nt: TGCGCCAGCCGGTTGCTAGGAGAATACGAGCAGTACTTC
cdr3_length: 13
j_call: TRBJ2-7
d_call: .
clone_size: .
v_call: TRBV10-2

cdr3_aa: CASRRQGSYEQYF
cdr3_nt: TGTGCCAGCAGGAGACAGGGCTCCTACGAGCAGTACTTC
cdr3_length: 13
j_call: TRBJ2-7
d_call: TRBD1
clone_size: .
v_call: TRBV28

cdr3_aa: CASREGQGHQPQHF
cdr3_nt: TGTGCCAGCAGAGAAGGACAGGGGCATCAGCCCCAGCATTTT
cdr3_length: 14
j_call: TRBJ1-5
d_call: TRBD1
clone_size: .
v_call: TRBV28

cdr3_aa: CASSLKGGGTEAFF
cdr3_nt: TGTGCCAGCAGTCTAAAAGGGGGCGGCACTGAAGCTTTCTTT
cdr3_length: 14
j_call: TRBJ1-1
d_call: TRBD1
clone_size: .
v_call: TRBV27

cdr3_aa: CASLAGRHTEAFF
cdr3_nt: TGTGCCAGTTTAGCCGGGCGACACACTGAAGCTTTCTTT
cdr3_length: 13
j_call: TRBJ1-1
d_call: .
clone_size: .
v_call: TRBV6-5

cdr3_aa: CASSWGGNNSPLHF
cdr3_nt: TGTGCCAGCAGTTGGGGCGGCAATAATTCACCCCTCCACTTT
cdr3_length: 14
j_call: TRBJ1-6
d_call: .
clone_size: .
v_call: TRBV28

cdr3_aa: CASSEGAGQPQHF
cdr3_nt: TGTGCCAGCAGCGAAGGGGCGGGTCAGCCCCAGCATTTT
cdr3_length: 13
j_call: TRBJ1-5
d_call: .
clone_size: .
v_call: TRBV11-2

cdr3_aa: CASSQAEGHLQETQYF
cdr3_nt: TGCGCCAGCAGCCAAGCAGAGGGCCACCTCCAAGAGACCCAGTACTTC
cdr3_length: 16
j_call: TRBJ2-5
d_call: .
clone_size: .
v_call: TRBV4-3

cdr3_aa: CASSSSGGATDTQYF
cdr3_nt: TGTGCCAGCAGCTCATCCGGGGGGGCAACAGATACGCAGTATTTT
cdr3_length: 15
j_call: TRBJ2-3
d_call: TRBD2
clone_size: .
v_call: TRBV7-9

cdr3_aa: CASSLTAGQPQHF
cdr3_nt: TGTGCCAGTAGTTTAACAGCGGGTCAGCCCCAGCATTTT
cdr3_length: 13
j_call: TRBJ1-5
d_call: .
clone_size: .
v_call: TRBV19

cdr3_aa: CASSLRTSGIPDTQYF
cdr3_nt: TGTGCCAGCAGCCTAAGGACTAGCGGGATCCCAGATACGCAGTATTTT
cdr3_length: 16
j_call: TRBJ2-3
d_call: TRBD2
clone_size: .
v_call: TRBV5-4

cdr3_aa: CSVEGVVNTEAFF
cdr3_nt: TGCAGCGTTGAAGGGGTTGTGAACACTGAAGCTTTCTTT
cdr3_length: 13
j_call: TRBJ1-1
d_call: .
clone_size: .
v_call: TRBV29-1

cdr3_aa: CASSIGTGDTEAFF
cdr3_nt: TGTGCCAGTAGTATAGGCACAGGAGACACTGAAGCTTTCTTT
cdr3_length: 14
j_call: TRBJ1-1
d_call: .
clone_size: .
v_call: TRBV19

cdr3_aa: CASSIGLAAANTGELFF
cdr3_nt: TGTGCCAGTAGTATAGGGCTAGCCGCCGCGAACACCGGGGAGCTGTTTTTT
cdr3_length: 17
j_call: TRBJ2-2
d_call: .
clone_size: .
v_call: TRBV19

cdr3_aa: CASSLYGGDNEQFF
cdr3_nt: TGTGCCAGCAGCTTGTATGGGGGGGACAATGAGCAGTTCTTC
cdr3_length: 14
j_call: TRBJ2-1
d_call: TRBD2
clone_size: .
v_call: TRBV7-6

cdr3_aa: CASSQDRDSSEKLFF
cdr3_nt: TGCGCCAGCAGCCAAGACCGGGACAGCAGTGAAAAACTGTTTTTT
cdr3_length: 15
j_call: TRBJ1-4
d_call: TRBD1
clone_size: .
v_call: TRBV4-1

cdr3_aa: CASSYRSSGEGYGYTF
cdr3_nt: TGTGCCAGCAGCTACCGCTCTTCGGGGGAGGGCTATGGCTACACCTTC
cdr3_length: 16
j_call: TRBJ1-2
d_call: .
clone_size: .
v_call: TRBV5-8

cdr3_aa: CASSLLAEKRGAPLSF
cdr3_nt: TGTGCCAGCAGTTTATTAGCCGAGAAGCGGGGGGCTCCTCTCAGTTTC
cdr3_length: 16
j_call: TRBJ2-7
d_call: TRBD2
clone_size: .
v_call: TRBV27

cdr3_aa: CASSYGGDNEQFF
cdr3_nt: TGTGCTAGCAGCTACGGGGGCGACAATGAGCAGTTCTTC
cdr3_length: 13
j_call: TRBJ2-1
d_call: .
clone_size: .
v_call: TRBV7-7

cdr3_aa: CASLPGNTEAFF
cdr3_nt: TGTGCCAGCCTTCCAGGAAACACTGAAGCTTTCTTT
cdr3_length: 12
j_call: TRBJ1-1
d_call: .
clone_size: .
v_call: TRBV11-2

cdr3_aa: CASSQLGGTEASYEQYF
cdr3_nt: TGCGCCAGCAGCCAACTAGGGGGGACAGAAGCGTCCTACGAGCAGTACTTC
cdr3_length: 17
j_call: TRBJ2-7
d_call: .
clone_size: .
v_call: TRBV4-1

cdr3_aa: CASSPFGGSYEQYF
cdr3_nt: TGTGCCAGCAGCCCCTTTGGGGGGAGCTACGAGCAGTACTTC
cdr3_length: 14
j_call: TRBJ2-7
d_call: .
clone_size: .
v_call: TRBV27

cdr3_aa: CASSHSWTGRDGYTF
cdr3_nt: TGCGCCAGCAGCCATTCCTGGACAGGGAGAGATGGCTACACCTTC
cdr3_length: 15
j_call: TRBJ1-2
d_call: TRBD1
clone_size: few
v_call: TRBV4-1

cdr3_aa: CASSFHGNRPRPYGYTF
cdr3_nt: TGTGCCAGCAGTTTCCACGGGAACCGACCTCGACCCTATGGCTACACCTTC
cdr3_length: 17
j_call: TRBJ1-2
d_call: .
clone_size: .
v_call: TRBV28

cdr3_aa: CASNHRGSAYEQYF
cdr3_nt: TGTGCCAGCAATCACCGGGGGTCAGCCTACGAGCAGTACTTC
cdr3_length: 14
j_call: TRBJ2-7
d_call: .
clone_size: .
v_call: TRBV27